This T cell receptor (beta chain) is from a study of shared clonotypes between healthy human individuals (dated by TCRdb to 2018 to 2020). With regard to the full study: A few men and a couple of women, aged 18 to 49 years, made up the cohort. To increase sequencing depth and limit assay-specific biases, different laboratories used diverse techniques to prepare libraries and sequence TCR repertoires. To estimate repertoire size and how much clonotypes are shared between individuals, the study performed deep sequencing of blood TCR repertoires from 4 to 6 healthy adults. For each donor, three plates each were used for CD4 naive and CD4 memory, two plates were used for CD8 naive, and one plate was used for CD8 memory. Between about 0.9 and 9 billion PBMCs per donor were obtained by leukapheresis.

This clone appeared once. Its cognate antigen has yet to be identified. One base away there is no much larger clone; base qualities are not given. The paper as a whole reports these results and caveats: Even with the large sequencing depth, rarefaction of the sorted-subset datasets indicated that sequencing was incomplete. Estimated clonotype richness was generally larger for naive than for memory subsets. Pairwise subsampling led to the expectation that sequencing depth would affect the degree of clonotype sharing among donors. Sampling was restricted to blood, and TCR repertoires in tissues likely differ from the TCR repertoires found in blood. Clonotypes shared by all four sorted-subset donors showed higher generation probabilities than non-shared clonotypes. Because the study included a small number of donors, the genetic and exposure-history diversity represented was limited. Sharing across a handful of donors was observed for about 4.8% of naive CD4, 3% to 4% of naive CD8, 2.3% of memory CD4, and around 0.4% of memory CD8 clonotypes.

The CDR3 holds 13 amino acids from the cysteine to the phenylalanine. Only CDR3 DNA remains: 39 bases, in frame from the first base. CDR1 and CDR2 are drawn from the germline V gene: MNHNS, SASEGT. The germline V end is reduced by 6 bases and the J end by 4 bases; junction bases left unmatched: 4. Healthy HIV-negative adults with no recently reported acute infections or vaccinations were included as donors. Every donor was a Caucasian adult residing in Nashville, Tennessee, USA. CD4+ T cells were enriched by magnetic negative selection, after which naive cells were positively selected on CD45RA and the negative fraction was taken as the memory subset. Blood was obtained by leukapheresis, after which PBMCs were separated by Ficoll-Histopaque density gradient centrifugation and cryopreserved in liquid nitrogen vapor phase. Analytical flow cytometry was used to check the purity and quantity of each magnetically sorted T cell population. Each sorted fraction had its genomic DNA isolated and then quantified by UV absorbance on a Nanodrop 2000c.

TCR CDR3 regions were amplified from genomic DNA by multiplex PCR using the deep immunoSEQ assay. Extracted genomic DNA from each cell subset was spread evenly across all wells of several immunoSEQ 96-well plates, with each plate serving as a replicate. For sorted subsets, each replicate PCR was loaded with 150 to 250 ng genomic DNA, equivalent to 30,000 or so T cell genomes. Purified libraries were quantified with a Qubit 3.0 fluorometer, sized on a Bioanalyzer 2100, and re-quantified with the KAPA Library Quantification kit. Every immunoSEQ 96-well plate was sequenced on a separate single-read 150-cycle Illumina NextSeq 550 flow cell. The authors' analysis ran thus. The immunoSEQ output contained only junctional sequences without quality scores, so filtering could not match that applied to full-length reads. To assign V/J genes and CDR3, sequences were annotated against IMGT germline references using PyIR, a Python wrapper for IgBLAST v1.9. Reads were filtered out if the reads had weak V/J assignments (E-value above 1e-6), no CDR3, stop codons, out-of-frame junctions, or ambiguous translated residues. A V3J clonotype was defined by an identical inferred V gene, J gene, and CDR3 amino acid sequence. The percentage overlap between two repertoires was calculated by dividing the number of shared unique clonotypes by the size of the smaller repertoire. Richness of each repertoire was evaluated using RTK rarefaction, the Chao1 estimator, and Recon v2.1 estimates of unobserved clonotypes. OLGA was used to compute generation probabilities for all TCRbeta clonotypes that the gDNA method yielded from a few donors. The table comes from immuneACCESS by way of TCRdb, which keeps in-frame sequences with V and J called. Part of the clones is missing from these tables; in studies checked, under half for an unresolved V gene and the rest for unknown reasons. V and J calls and clone size are copied from that table; D and trimming were computed from the DNA. The sample table lists a few million clones, approximately 93% of them with a count of one. Jointly, the top ten make up about 0.39% of the sample.

The sequenced sample was naive CD4+ T cells from PBMCs. Sample cell subset or site, as interpreted from the label and publication: CD45RA+ positively selected. The receptor was derived from a man aged 18 to 30 in good health. Some clones in this sample may be carry-over from other donors' samples. Rearrangement joined TRBV6-1 to TRBJ1-1, with TRBD1 matching 8 junction bases. The encoded CDR3 is CASRGQVGTEAFF. The DNA sequence is TGTGCCAGCAGGGGACAGGTGGGCACTGAAGCTTTCTTT.